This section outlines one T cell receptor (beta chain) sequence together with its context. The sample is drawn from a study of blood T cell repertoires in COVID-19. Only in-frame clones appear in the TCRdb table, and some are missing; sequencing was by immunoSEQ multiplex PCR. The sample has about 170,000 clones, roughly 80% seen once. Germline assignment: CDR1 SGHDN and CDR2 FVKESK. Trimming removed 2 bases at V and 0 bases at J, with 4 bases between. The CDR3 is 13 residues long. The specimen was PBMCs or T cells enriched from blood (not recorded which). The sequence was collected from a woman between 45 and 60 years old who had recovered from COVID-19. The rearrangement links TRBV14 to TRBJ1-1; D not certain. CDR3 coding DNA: TGTGCCAGCAGCCAATTTATGAACACTGAAGCTTTCTTT. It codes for CASSQFMNTEAFF.